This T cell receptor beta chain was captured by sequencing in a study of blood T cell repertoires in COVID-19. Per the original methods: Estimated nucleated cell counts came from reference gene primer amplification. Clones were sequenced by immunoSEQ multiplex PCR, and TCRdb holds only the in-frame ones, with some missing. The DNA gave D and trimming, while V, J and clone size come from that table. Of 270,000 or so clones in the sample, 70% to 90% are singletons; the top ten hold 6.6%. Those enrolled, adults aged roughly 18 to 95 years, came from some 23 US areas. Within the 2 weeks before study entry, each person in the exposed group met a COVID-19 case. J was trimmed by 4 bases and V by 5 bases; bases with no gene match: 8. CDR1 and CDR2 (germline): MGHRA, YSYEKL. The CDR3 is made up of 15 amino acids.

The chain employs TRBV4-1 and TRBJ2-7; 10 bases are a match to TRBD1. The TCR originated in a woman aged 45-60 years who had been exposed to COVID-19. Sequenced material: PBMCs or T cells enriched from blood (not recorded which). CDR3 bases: TGCGCCAGCAGCGTCCGGGACAGGGGATCTTACGAGCAGTACTTC. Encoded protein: CASSVRDRGSYEQYF.